This TCR beta chain was identified during a study of blood T cell repertoires in COVID-19. The repertoire was sequenced with immunoSEQ multiplex PCR; TCRdb's copy has only in-frame clones and lacks some. Among tens of thousands of clones, around 90% were seen once, and the ten largest hold under 3.5%. V was pared by 2 bases and J by 1 base, with 6 bases of the junction left unmatched. This CDR3 spans 17 amino acids. Looked up from germline, CDR1 is MNHNS and CDR2 is SASEGT. This clonotype originated in an older woman with acute or convalescent COVID-19. Sequenced input: peripheral blood. The chain links TRBV6-1 to TRBJ2-3, with TRBD2 matching 10 bases. This CDR3 reads CASSEKRGLARTDTQYF. The CDR3 DNA is TGTGCCAGCAGTGAAAAAAGGGGACTAGCGCGCACAGATACGCAGTATTTT.